This entry lists 26 T cell receptor beta chains sequenced from one sample in a study of cytomegalovirus exposure and HLA in healthy donors. The PCR employed 60 Vbeta primers together with 13 Jbeta primers. The repertoire was sequenced with immunoSEQ multiplex PCR; TCRdb's copy has only in-frame clones and lacks some. This sample has some 140,000 clones, with around 79% found just once. Specimen: PBMCs. These receptors were collected from a man younger than 35 in good health and CMV-seronegative.

This clone was seen just once. The chain is built from TRBV19 and TRBJ1-1, with 8 bases matching TRBD1. The V gene end was trimmed by 6 bases and the J gene end by 7 bases; junction bases not matched to a gene: 4. The CDR3 covers 12 residues. Germline loops: CDR1 LNHDA, CDR2 SQIVND (reference sequence). CDR3 in DNA: TGTGCCAGTAGCACAGGGGGGGTTGAAGCTTTCTTT. It translates to CASSTGGVEAFF.

The CDR3 region is CASSLDGSGAGETQYF. CDR3 DNA sequence: TGCGCCAGCAGCTTGGATGGTAGCGGGGCGGGGGAGACCCAGTACTTC. The rearrangement links TRBV5-1 to TRBJ2-5; 8 bases are a match to TRBD2. CDR3 size: 16 residues. In germline, CDR1 is SGHRS, CDR2 YFSETQ. The ends lost 0 bases at V and 5 bases at J; junction bases unmatched: 9.

The V call is TRBV5-1, the J call TRBJ2-1, with 9 bases lining up with TRBD2. Germline-derived CDR1 and CDR2 are SGHRS and YFSETQ. Trimming at V came to 3 bases and at J to 0 bases, leaving 4 bases not matched to a gene. The CDR3 extends over 16 amino acids. The CDR3 DNA follows: TGCGCCAGCAGCTCGCAAGCGGGGGGCTCCTACAATGAGCAGTTCTTC. Translated: CASSSQAGGSYNEQFF.

The count of this clone is one. This sequence joins TRBV14 and TRBJ2-3; D is possibly TRBD2 (5 bases). This CDR3 has 17 amino acids. V was clipped by 0 bases and J by 4 bases, with 17 bases between them. Germline CDR1 reads SGHDN; CDR2 reads FVKESK. CDR3 nucleotides: TGTGCCAGCAGCCAAGATGTCGCCCCACGGGGAGCAGATACGCAGTATTTT. It translates to CASSQDVAPRGADTQYF.

J is TRBJ2-7 and V is TRBV4-3, with D maybe TRBD2 (6 bases). Trimming removed 4 bases at V and 4 bases at J, with 14 bases between. The germline V gene has CDR1 LGHNA and CDR2 YSLEER. This CDR3 has 14 residues. The CDR3 here is CASSLQPEGYEQYF. In DNA form, the CDR3 reads TGCGCCAGCAGCCTCCAACCGGAGGGATACGAGCAGTACTTC.

This clone showed up just a few times. CDR3 nucleotide sequence: TGTGCCAGCAGCTTACAGTGGAACACTGAAGCTTTCTTT. Protein product: CASSLQWNTEAFF. The chain is built from TRBV7-9 and TRBJ1-1; D remains unclear. Germline lookup yields CDR1 SEHNR and CDR2 FQNEAQ (reference sequence). Trimming removed 2 bases at V and 1 base at J, with 5 bases between. This CDR3 region has 13 residues.

This clone has just a few counts. V is TRBV6-6 and J is TRBJ1-6; D unresolved. The V gene lost 4 bases and the J gene lost 10 bases, with 11 bases spanning the gap. This CDR3 has 13 residues. Germline CDR1 and CDR2: MNHNY and SVGAGI (reference sequence). This chain's CDR3 is CASSSPRESPLHF. The CDR3 coding sequence is TGTGCCAGCAGTTCCCCTCGGGAATCACCCCTCCACTTT.

The table lists this clone with a count of one. The genes are TRBV7-9 and TRBJ2-5; no clear D gene. The CDR3 is 11 amino acids. The V gene lost 3 bases and the J gene lost 4 bases, with 3 bases spanning the gap. Germline V gene sequence: CDR1 SEHNR, CDR2 FQNEAQ (reference sequence). CDR3 nucleotides: TGTGCCAGCAGCTTCGGAGAGACCCAGTACTTC. Protein product: CASSFGETQYF. The full variable domain, its missing parts supplied by reference TRBV7-9 and TRBJ2-5, is DTGVSQNPRHKITKRGQNVTFRCDPISEHNRLYWYRQTLGQGPEFLTYFQNEAQLEKSRLLSDRFSAERPKGSFSTLEIQRTEQGDSAMYLCASSFGETQYFGPGTRLLVL.

CDR3 DNA: TGTGCCAGCAGCGGGACAGATGGTTTCTTT. Translated, it gives CASSGTDGFF. J is TRBJ1-1 and V is TRBV6-6, with TRBD1 matching over 7 bases. The junction had 5 bases not matched to a gene; V was cut back by 6 bases and J by 13 bases. Germline V gene sequence: CDR1 MNHNY, CDR2 SVGAGI (reference sequence). This CDR3 has 10 residues.

The chain carries TRBV9 and TRBJ1-1, with 8 bases identical to TRBD1. CDR3 length: 15 amino acids. CDR1 is SGDLS and CDR2 is YYNGEE in the germline V gene. The J segment lost 6 bases and the V segment lost 2 bases, leaving 9 bases of the junction unmatched. The CDR3 sequence: CASSVLGTGDAEAFF. The CDR3 DNA is TGTGCCAGCAGCGTGCTTGGGACAGGTGACGCTGAAGCTTTCTTT.

The genes are TRBV10-1 and TRBJ1-5; D is perhaps TRBD1 (6 bases). CDR1 WNHNN and CDR2 SYGVQD come from the germline V gene (reference sequence). This CDR3 is 15 amino acids long. Trimming took 11 bases from V and 2 from J, leaving 19 bases between them. CDR3 residues: CALGGPYGRNQPQHF. For the CDR3, the DNA is TGCGCCCTCGGGGGGCCGTACGGGCGCAATCAGCCCCAGCATTTT.

This clone was detected a few times. The V gene is TRBV7-9, the J gene TRBJ1-1; TRBD1 might be the D (5 bases). V was cut by 0 bases and J by 7 bases, with 15 bases left in between. This CDR3 spans 15 amino acids. Germline CDR1 and CDR2: SEHNR and FQNEAQ (reference sequence). The CDR3 nucleotides read TGTGCCAGCAGCTTAGCGATGGGGCCGCTCGTTGAAGCTTTCTTT. As protein: CASSLAMGPLVEAFF.

V is TRBV7-2 and J is TRBJ2-1; 10 bases are a match to TRBD2. Unmatched junction bases numbered 4, after V lost 1 base and J lost 1 base. The V gene's germline CDR1 is SGHTA and CDR2 FQGNSA. CDR3 length: 17 residues. The CDR3 reads CASSLELAGRSYNEQFF. The DNA of the CDR3 is TGTGCCAGCAGCTTAGAACTAGCGGGGCGGTCCTACAATGAGCAGTTCTTC.

This CDR3 is CASSPGQARGTEAFF. In DNA form, the CDR3 reads TGTGCCAGCAGCCCCGGACAGGCGAGGGGCACTGAAGCTTTCTTT. The chain has TRBV7-2 and TRBJ1-1, with TRBD1 matching over 7 bases. V was pared by 5 bases and J by 4 bases, with 10 bases of the junction left unmatched. Germline lookup yields CDR1 SGHTA and CDR2 FQGNSA. The CDR3 runs to 15 residues.

V usage is TRBV5-1 and J usage is TRBJ2-7; a weak D match, TRBD1 (6 bases). The length of the CDR3 is 14 residues. V was shortened by 2 bases and J by 2 bases, with 11 bases between the two germline ends. The V gene's germline CDR1 is SGHRS and CDR2 YFSETQ. CDR3 coding DNA: TGCGCCAGCAGCTTCAGGGGTTCCCCCTACGAGCAGTACTTC. This gives the protein CASSFRGSPYEQYF.

The chain recombines TRBV5-4 with TRBJ1-2, with 10 positions matching TRBD1. The V gene end was trimmed by 2 bases and the J gene end by 0 bases; junction bases not matched to a gene: 7. The CDR3 is 17 amino acids. Germline V CDR1 and CDR2: SGHNT, YYREEE (reference sequence). The chain's CDR3 is CASSLGTGAFANYGYTF. Written as DNA, the CDR3 is TGTGCCAGCAGCTTAGGGACAGGGGCCTTCGCTAACTATGGCTACACCTTC.

The chain recombines TRBV4-3 with TRBJ2-2, with 8 bases lining up with TRBD2. Germline assignment: CDR1 LGHNA and CDR2 YSLEER. V gave up 0 bases and J gave up 6 bases; unmatched junction bases: 3. The CDR3 totals 15 residues. The CDR3 DNA is TGCGCCAGCAGCCAAGATCTACTAGCGGCCGGGGAGCTGTTTTTT. It translates to CASSQDLLAAGELFF.

A remark on this clone: One end of the junction is discordant with germline, which a read error may explain. V is TRBV7-9 and J is TRBJ2-7, with a weak D call TRBD1 (5 bases). CDR1 is SEHNR and CDR2 is FQNEAQ in the germline V gene (reference sequence). The CDR3 totals 13 residues. This CDR3 is CSSSNRQFHEQYF. CDR3 DNA: TGTTCCAGCAGTAATCGACAGTTCCACGAGCAGTACTTC. The full variable domain, completed using reference TRBV7-9 and TRBJ2-7, is DTGVSQNPRHKITKRGQNVTFRCDPISEHNRLYWYRQTLGQGPEFLTYFQNEAQLEKSRLLSDRFSAERPKGSFSTLEIQRTEQGDSAMYLCSSSNRQFHEQYFGPGTRLTVT.

V gene TRBV9 combines with J gene TRBJ2-5; tentatively, D is TRBD2 (5 bases). The CDR3 extends over 15 amino acids. Germline CDR1 is SGDLS and CDR2 is YYNGEE. V dropped 0 bases and J dropped 2 bases, with 11 bases sitting between them. The CDR3 loop is CASSVDEGSQETQYF. DNA for the CDR3: TGTGCCAGCAGCGTAGATGAGGGATCGCAAGAGACCCAGTACTTC.

This chain joins TRBV5-1 and TRBJ2-5, with D possibly being TRBD1 (6 bases). Trimming stripped 6 bases from V and 5 bases from J, with 20 bases between. The CDR3 has 15 amino acids. Germline V CDR1 and CDR2: SGHRS, YFSETQ. The CDR3 is CASTFSDSSRETQYF. The CDR3 DNA sequence: TGCGCCAGCACATTCTCGGACAGTAGCAGGGAGACCCAGTACTTC.

The chain joins TRBV6-1 to TRBJ1-2; D remains ambiguous. The CDR3 runs to 14 residues. V was shortened by 6 bases and J by 4 bases, with 15 bases between the two germline ends. Looked up from germline, CDR1 is MNHNS and CDR2 is SASEGT. The CDR3 sequence is CASRLIRHPYGYTF. The CDR3 DNA follows: TGTGCCAGCAGATTAATCCGACATCCCTATGGCTACACCTTC.

The chain couples TRBV18 to TRBJ1-1; D is ambiguous. The CDR3 contains 15 residues. The germline V and J ends were trimmed by 0 bases and 3 bases, with 11 bases remaining between them. Germline V gives CDR1 KGHSH, CDR2 LQKENI. The DNA of the CDR3 is TGTGCCAGCTCACCACCTAGGCCGCGGGACACTGAAGCTTTCTTT. Amino acids: CASSPPRPRDTEAFF.

The V gene is TRBV27, the J gene TRBJ2-1; 7 nucleotides match TRBD2. This CDR3 region has 14 residues. After removal of 5 bases from V and 0 bases from J, the junction contained 1 base not matched to a gene. Germline CDR1 is MNHEY and CDR2 is SMNVEV (reference sequence). The CDR3 DNA follows: TGTGCCAGCAGTCTAGCGGACTCCTACAATGAGCAGTTCTTC. Amino acid sequence: CASSLADSYNEQFF.

The chain joins TRBV28 to TRBJ2-6, with D tentatively TRBD1 (5 bases). Germline V gene data show CDR1 as MDHEN and CDR2 as SYDVKM. This CDR3 is 15 amino acids long. Deletions cut 5 bases from V and 1 base from J, with 9 bases between. The CDR3 sequence is CASSQTGSGANVLTF. The CDR3 nucleotides read TGTGCCAGCAGTCAAACAGGATCTGGGGCCAACGTCCTGACTTTC.

The chain has TRBV18 and TRBJ1-4; the D gene is possibly TRBD1 (6 bases). The V and J ends lost 3 bases and 6 bases respectively, with 14 bases between them. Germline CDR1 reads KGHSH; CDR2 reads LQKENI. The CDR3 sequence is 15 residues long. In nucleotides, the CDR3 is TGTGCCAGCTCACCCTGGGGCGCAGGGGATGAAAAACTGTTTTTT. Its protein is CASSPWGAGDEKLFF.

The chain carries TRBV6-5 and TRBJ2-5; 7 positions match TRBD1. The CDR3 consists of 14 residues. Unmatched junction bases numbered 1, after V lost 0 bases and J lost 3 bases. Germline V lookup: CDR1 MNHEY, CDR2 SVGAGI. CDR3 protein: CASSYSGTEETQYF. CDR3 DNA: TGTGCCAGCAGTTACTCCGGGACAGAAGAGACCCAGTACTTC.